The 21 T cell receptor beta chains given below trace back to one sample, sequenced in a study of response to subunit inactivated influenza vaccine. TCRdb called the RT-PCR reads again in MiXCR, with one record for every CDR3 protein. The table lists about 520,000 distinct CDR3 sequences, roughly 7.9% of them singletons. The material was PBMCs from blood, obtained around 25 months after vaccination. The origin of the receptors is a man between 50 and 75 years old who received an inactivated influenza vaccine.

V usage is TRBV28 and J usage is TRBJ2-5, with TRBD1 matching 10 bases. Germline V gene sequence: CDR1 MDHEN, CDR2 SYDVKM. The V segment lost 6 bases and the J segment 2 bases; nucleotides outside the gene matches: 6. This CDR3 contains 15 residues. The CDR3 coding sequence is TGTGCCAGCAGCCCGACAGGGGGCTGGCAAGAGACCCAGTACTTC. As protein: CASSPTGGWQETQYF.

This clonotype was seen a few times. The V gene is TRBV28, the J gene TRBJ2-3, with 10 bases fitting TRBD2. This CDR3 has 17 residues. The germline V gene has CDR1 MDHEN and CDR2 SYDVKM. Unmatched junction bases numbered 5, after V lost 1 base and J lost 1 base. CDR3 sequence reads: CASSLYASGSGTDTQYF. The CDR3 DNA is TGTGCCAGCAGTTTATACGCTAGCGGGAGTGGCACAGATACGCAGTATTTT.

The table lists this clonotype with a few counts. The chain links TRBV7-2 to TRBJ1-1; D uncertain. The CDR3 spans 16 residues. With 1 base removed from V and 0 bases from J, the gap between germline ends came to 12 bases. The germline V gene encodes CDR1 SGHTA and CDR2 FQGNSA. The CDR3 bases are TGTGCCAGCAGCTTAGGGCGGAGTTCCATGAACACTGAAGCTTTCTTT. Amino acids: CASSLGRSSMNTEAFF.

The J gene is TRBJ2-3, the V gene TRBV15; D ambiguous. In germline, CDR1 is LNHNV, CDR2 YYDKDF (reference sequence). The germline V and J ends were trimmed by 4 bases and 4 bases, with 21 bases remaining between them. The CDR3 runs 17 residues. DNA of the CDR3: TGTGCCACCAGCACCTCATCCCCTGGCAGCCCCTCAGATACGCAGTATTTT. This sequence encodes CATSTSSPGSPSDTQYF.

The chain has TRBV2 and TRBJ1-1, with D hard to call. Germline CDR1 is SNHLY and CDR2 is FYNNEI. The CDR3 runs 14 residues. Deletions cut 2 bases from V and 1 base from J, with 8 bases between. The CDR3 protein is CASSEPITNTEAFF. In DNA form, the CDR3 reads TGTGCCAGCAGTGAACCAATTACGAACACTGAAGCTTTCTTT.

The chain links TRBV5-1 to TRBJ2-3; no reliable D call. The germline CDR1 and CDR2 sequences are SGHRS and YFSETQ. The CDR3 totals 15 residues. V lost 2 bases, J lost 2 bases, and 12 bases lay in between. Written as DNA, the CDR3 is TGCGCCAGCAGCTTCGCCAGCACGACCACAGATACGCAGTATTTT. Translation gives CASSFASTTTDTQYF. Filled out from reference TRBV5-1 and TRBJ2-3, the complete variable domain reads KAGVTQTPRYLIKTRGQQVTLSCSPISGHRSVSWYQQTPGQGLQFLFEYFSETQRNKGNFPGRFSGRQFSNSRSEMNVSTLELGDSALYLCASSFASTTTDTQYFGPGTRLTVL.

The V call is TRBV30, the J call TRBJ2-1, with TRBD1 matching over 11 bases. Germline loops: CDR1 GTSNPN, CDR2 SVGIG (reference sequence). The CDR3 sequence is 12 residues long. The V gene end was trimmed by 1 base and the J gene end by 15 bases; junction bases not matched to a gene: 5. CDR3 sequence: CAWSGDRGDSFF. The CDR3 nucleotides read TGTGCCTGGAGTGGGGACAGGGGGGATTCGTTCTTC.

This clonotype occurred many times. This CDR3 is CASSPSLQETQYF. In DNA form, the CDR3 reads TGTGCCAGCTCACCCAGCCTACAAGAGACCCAGTACTTC. V and J are TRBV18 and TRBJ2-5, with D uncertain. The germline V and J ends were trimmed by 3 bases and 2 bases, with 7 bases remaining between them. The CDR3 consists of 13 residues. The germline CDR1 and CDR2 sequences are KGHSH and LQKENI.

This clonotype appeared a few times. This chain joins TRBV11-2 and TRBJ2-7; tentatively, D is TRBD1 (6 bases). Germline CDR1 SGHAT, CDR2 FQNNGV. Between the trimmed V and J ends, which lost 5 bases and 3 bases, there was a span of 17 bases. The CDR3 spans 15 residues. CDR3 sequence: CASSTNRAMGYEQYF. DNA for the CDR3: TGTGCCAGCAGCACTAACAGGGCCATGGGCTACGAGCAGTACTTC.

This clonotype was recorded a few times. J is TRBJ1-3 and V is TRBV29-1; D is ambiguous. The CDR3 is 13 residues long. Germline V gene sequence: CDR1 SQVTM, CDR2 ANQGSEA. V shed 7 bases and J shed 0 bases, with 10 bases lying between them. CDR3 DNA sequence: TGCAGCGCCTCTGCGAACTCTGGAAACACCATATATTTT. Translating it yields CSASANSGNTIYF.

The V and J genes are TRBV6-2 or TRBV6-3 and TRBJ2-7; D might be TRBD2 (6 bases). The CDR3 spans 15 residues. Per the germline V gene, CDR1 is MNHEY and CDR2 is SVGEGT. V lost 6 bases and J lost 4, with 19 bases in between. CDR3 residues: CASRPAVGGLYEQYF. The DNA for the CDR3 is TGTGCCAGCAGACCGGCTGTGGGAGGATTGTACGAGCAGTACTTC.

This clonotype was observed many times. This rearrangement joins TRBV12-3 or TRBV12-4 to TRBJ1-1, with D possibly being TRBD1 (5 bases). The CDR3 has 13 residues. Deletions cut 2 bases from V and 4 bases from J, with 8 bases between. CDR3 coding DNA: TGTGCCAGCAGTTTATGGGGCGGCACTGAAGCTTTCTTT. Its protein product is CASSLWGGTEAFF.

The V call is TRBV6-2 or TRBV6-3, the J call TRBJ2-1, with D perhaps TRBD1 (6 bases). The CDR3 has 14 amino acids. V gave up 7 bases and J gave up 0 bases, with 10 bases separating them. Germline values: CDR1 MNHEY, CDR2 SVGEGT. The CDR3 sequence: CASTLGGSYNEQFF. CDR3 bases: TGTGCCAGCACCCTAGGGGGCTCCTACAATGAGCAGTTCTTC.

The chain couples TRBV5-5 to TRBJ2-3; no firm D call. CDR1 is SGHKS and CDR2 is YYEKEE in the germline V gene (reference sequence). This CDR3 spans 14 amino acids. V was shortened by 0 bases and J by 0 bases, with 5 bases between the two germline ends. The CDR3 is CASSLVQSTDTQYF. The DNA for the CDR3 is TGTGCCAGCAGCTTGGTACAGAGCACAGATACGCAGTATTTT.

J is TRBJ2-1 and V is TRBV20-1; possible D gene TRBD2, 5 bases. Germline V gene sequence: CDR1 DFQATT, CDR2 SNEGSKA (reference sequence). This CDR3 is 12 amino acids long. Trimming removed 5 bases at V and 0 bases at J, with 5 bases between. CDR3 bases: TGCAGTGCTGGGAGCTCCTACAATGAGCAGTTCTTC. Amino acids: CSAGSSYNEQFF.

This clonotype was seen a handful of times. The chain links TRBV27 to TRBJ2-1; TRBD2 agrees at 10 bases. Germline V gene sequence: CDR1 MNHEY, CDR2 SMNVEV (reference sequence). The CDR3 consists of 15 residues. Trimming took 5 bases from V and 6 from J; bases not matched to a gene: 7. The CDR3 sequence: CASSHKRGGPNEQFF. The CDR3 nucleotides are TGTGCCAGCAGTCATAAGCGGGGGGGGCCCAATGAGCAGTTCTTC.

This clonotype has at least ten counts. This sequence joins TRBV15 and TRBJ2-5; 8 nucleotides agree with TRBD1. The CDR3 is made up of 16 amino acids. The junction had 7 bases not matched to a gene; V was cut back by 0 bases and J by 4 bases. Germline CDR1 is LNHNV and CDR2 is YYDKDF (reference sequence). CDR3 sequence: CATSRDRGQGRETQYF. DNA of the CDR3: TGTGCCACCAGCAGAGATCGCGGACAGGGCCGAGAGACCCAGTACTTC.

V is TRBV12-3 or TRBV12-4 and J is TRBJ2-7; TRBD1 aligns across 9 bases. V shed 5 bases, J shed 2 bases, and the junction held 4 bases outside the gene matches. The CDR3 loop spans 14 amino acids. DNA of the CDR3: TGTGCCAGCAGTATCCGGGACAGGGCCTACGAGCAGTACTTC. It specifies CASSIRDRAYEQYF.

This chain connects TRBV4-1 to TRBJ2-7; D perhaps matches TRBD1 (6 bases). This CDR3 spans 16 amino acids. Germline V gene lookup returns CDR1 MGHRA and CDR2 YSYEKL. The V and J ends lost 4 bases and 4 bases respectively, with 20 bases between them. CDR3 nucleotide sequence: TGCGCCAGCAGCCGTCTGGCTGGGCAAAGGGGGTACGAGCAGTACTTC. Its protein is CASSRLAGQRGYEQYF.

The table lists this clonotype with many counts. The chain links TRBV28 to TRBJ2-7; 7 nucleotides align to TRBD1. The CDR3 is 14 residues long. V was clipped by 9 bases and J by 1 base; unmatched bases: 9. From germline, CDR1 is MDHEN and CDR2 SYDVKM. The CDR3 loop reads CASGETGLSYEQYF. CDR3 DNA sequence: TGTGCCAGTGGAGAGACAGGGCTATCCTACGAGCAGTACTTC.

This clonotype was seen many times. The chain combines TRBV11-2 with TRBJ2-5, with 9 bases fitting TRBD1. The germline V gene encodes CDR1 SGHAT and CDR2 FQNNGV. V gave up 3 bases and J gave up 5 bases; unmatched junction bases: 7. This CDR3 comprises 15 residues. The CDR3 loop is CASSLSGQGLETQYF. In DNA form, the CDR3 reads TGTGCCAGCAGCTTGTCGGGACAGGGTTTGGAGACCCAGTACTTC.